The 31 T cell receptor beta chains reported below all come from one sample, sequenced in a study of PD-1 blockade in classical Hodgkin lymphoma. Exposure to brentuximab vedotin varied, and each patient had relapsed following autologous stem cell transplantation. It was by magnetic negative selection that CD4+ T cells were purified from thawed PBMCs. Measured with immunoSEQ multiplex PCR; TCRdb has only the in-frame clones, and not every one. The table shows 10,000 to 15,000 clones, with 90% occurring only once. Material: CD4+ T cells from blood, obtained at baseline. These receptors were taken from a human donor with classical Hodgkin lymphoma.

This clone was observed a handful of times. The rearrangement links TRBV7-9 to TRBJ1-2; TRBD1 aligns across 7 bases. Trimming at V came to 1 base and at J to 6 bases, leaving 5 bases not matched to a gene. Germline values: CDR1 SEHNR, CDR2 FQNEAQ (reference sequence). The CDR3 is 14 amino acids. CDR3 coding DNA: TGTGCCAGCAGCTTAGGGGGACAGAGCCATGGCTACACCTTC. Its protein is CASSLGGQSHGYTF.

The rearrangement joins TRBV11-2 to TRBJ2-2, with D unclear. The CDR3 is made up of 13 amino acids. CDR1 and CDR2 (germline): SGHAT, FQNNGV. V lost 5 bases to trimming and J lost 5 bases, with 9 bases between them. The CDR3 sequence is CASSPLRTGELFF. The CDR3 DNA follows: TGTGCCAGCAGCCCCCTAAGGACCGGGGAGCTGTTTTTT.

The gene calls are TRBV27 and TRBJ2-7, with 8 nucleotides matching TRBD1. Germline CDR1 reads MNHEY; CDR2 reads SMNVEV (reference sequence). CDR3 length: 16 residues. The junction had 12 bases not matched to a gene; V was cut back by 2 bases and J by 6 bases. The CDR3 nucleotides are TGTGCCAGCAGTTTAAGAGGACAGGGCCCCCATGGCGAGCAGTACTTC. Translation: CASSLRGQGPHGEQYF.

This clone showed up just once. The rearrangement links TRBV11-2 to TRBJ2-2, with D maybe TRBD1 (6 bases). This CDR3 is 16 amino acids long. CDR1 and CDR2 from the germline V gene are SGHAT and FQNNGV. The V and J ends lost 3 bases and 0 bases respectively, with 11 bases between them. CDR3 nucleotides: TGTGCCAGCAGCTTTCCGCGACAGGCGAACACCGGGGAGCTGTTTTTT. Protein sequence: CASSFPRQANTGELFF. The full variable domain, rest sourced from reference TRBV11-2 and TRBJ2-2, is EAGVAQSPRYKIIEKRQSVAFWCNPISGHATLYWYQQILGQGPKLLIQFQNNGVVDDSQLPKDRFSAERLKGVDSTLKIQPAKLEDSAVYLCASSFPRQANTGELFFGEGSRLTVL.

The chain combines TRBV4-1 with TRBJ2-7, with TRBD1 identical over 9 bases. J lost 3 bases, V lost 1 base, and 4 bases had no gene match. Per the germline V gene, CDR1 is MGHRA and CDR2 is YSYEKL. The CDR3 contains 15 residues. For the CDR3, the DNA is TGCGCCAGCAGCCAAGTAGGACAGGGGCGCTACGAGCAGTACTTC. It codes for CASSQVGQGRYEQYF.

The gene calls are TRBV4-2 and TRBJ2-2; possibly TRBD2 for D (6 bases). The CDR3 consists of 16 residues. Germline assignment: CDR1 LGHNA and CDR2 YNFKEQ. The V end was cut by 1 base, the J end by 3 bases, with 12 bases between. The DNA for the CDR3 is TGTGCCAGCAGCCAAGCGACTAGTCGGGACACCGGGGAGCTGTTTTTT. This codes for CASSQATSRDTGELFF.

The chain couples TRBV11-2 to TRBJ1-1; D is unclear. Trimming stripped 3 bases from V and 3 bases from J, with 8 bases between. CDR3 size: 13 residues. Germline CDR1 is SGHAT and CDR2 is FQNNGV. The CDR3 DNA sequence: TGTGCCAGCAGCTTTGGATCCGACACTGAAGCTTTCTTT. The encoded protein is CASSFGSDTEAFF.

The chain recombines TRBV7-9 with TRBJ2-5; the D gene could be TRBD1 or TRBD2 (6 bases each). V gave up 0 bases and J gave up 5 bases, with 10 bases separating them. The CDR3 sequence is 14 residues long. In germline, CDR1 is SEHNR, CDR2 FQNEAQ (reference sequence). CDR3: CASSLAGGAETQYF. The CDR3 DNA is TGTGCCAGCAGCTTAGCCGGGGGCGCGGAGACCCAGTACTTC.

The chain combines TRBV28 with TRBJ1-5, with TRBD1 identical over 7 bases. CDR1 is MDHEN and CDR2 is SYDVKM in the germline V gene. The J segment lost 6 bases and the V segment lost 5 bases, leaving 7 bases of the junction unmatched. CDR3 length equals 14 residues. DNA for the CDR3: TGTGCCAGCAGTGCCATTGACAGGGCTCAGCCCCAGCATTTT. It encodes CASSAIDRAQPQHF.

CDR3 in amino acids: CASSTAGLRNTDTQYF. In nucleotides, the CDR3 is TGTGCCAGCAGCACTGCGGGACTCCGAAACACAGATACGCAGTATTTT. The genes are TRBV27 and TRBJ2-3; D perhaps matches TRBD2 (6 bases). Per germline, CDR1 MNHEY and CDR2 SMNVEV (reference sequence). Trimming took off 6 bases at V and 2 bases at J, with 18 bases between the two ends. The CDR3 consists of 16 residues.

The chain combines TRBV6-1 with TRBJ2-1; D may correspond to TRBD1 or TRBD2 (5 bases each). The CDR3 extends over 15 amino acids. Germline V gene sequence: CDR1 MNHNS, CDR2 SASEGT. Trimming shortened V by 0 bases and J by 5 bases, and 11 bases separated the two germline ends. DNA for the CDR3: TGTGCCAGCAGTGAAGCGCCGTGGGACCACAATGAGCAGTTCTTC. Encoded protein: CASSEAPWDHNEQFF.

The chain uses TRBV11-2 and TRBJ2-1; D is undetermined. Germline V gives CDR1 SGHAT, CDR2 FQNNGV. V was shortened by 5 bases and J by 7 bases, with 12 bases between the two germline ends. This CDR3 contains 13 residues. In nucleotides, the CDR3 is TGTGCCAGCAGCCTCCAAACAAGAAATGAGCAGTTCTTC. Translation gives CASSLQTRNEQFF. Combining the CDR3 with reference TRBV11-2 and TRBJ2-1 gives the whole variable domain EAGVAQSPRYKIIEKRQSVAFWCNPISGHATLYWYQQILGQGPKLLIQFQNNGVVDDSQLPKDRFSAERLKGVDSTLKIQPAKLEDSAVYLCASSLQTRNEQFFGPGTRLTVL.

The V gene is TRBV7-9, the J gene TRBJ2-1; unclear D gene. The CDR3 loop spans 13 amino acids. V was cut by 2 bases and J by 5 bases, with 7 bases left in between. Germline lookup yields CDR1 SEHNR and CDR2 FQNEAQ (reference sequence). CDR3 coding DNA: TGTGCCAGCAGCTTAATTCCGAACAATGAGCAGTTCTTC. This codes for CASSLIPNNEQFF.

V gene TRBV9 combines with J gene TRBJ1-4; a weak D match, TRBD1 (5 bases). Deletions cut 9 bases from V and 4 bases from J, with 22 bases between. In germline, CDR1 is SGDLS, CDR2 YYNGEE. The CDR3 is 16 residues long. The chain's CDR3 is CATMDRGKTNNEKLFF. The CDR3 nucleotides read TGTGCCACCATGGACCGGGGGAAGACTAATAATGAAAAACTGTTTTTT.

The chain recombines TRBV10-3 with TRBJ2-2; 7 bases align to TRBD1. The ends lost 10 bases at V and 0 bases at J; junction bases unmatched: 8. The CDR3 is 15 residues long. Germline V gene data show CDR1 as ENHRY and CDR2 as SYGVKD. CDR3 bases: TGTGCCACAGCTCGACAGGGCCCGAACACCGGGGAGCTGTTTTTT. Encoded protein: CATARQGPNTGELFF.

The gene calls are TRBV5-1 and TRBJ2-2; TRBD2 aligns across 8 bases. The CDR3 spans 15 residues. The V segment lost 6 bases and the J segment 1 base; nucleotides outside the gene matches: 5. CDR1 and CDR2 (germline): SGHRS, YFSETQ. The CDR3 nucleotides read TGCGCCAGCAAAGCAGCGGGGGAGAACACCGGGGAGCTGTTTTTT. Translating it yields CASKAAGENTGELFF.

This rearrangement joins TRBV5-1 to TRBJ2-7; D uncertain. The CDR3 totals 14 residues. CDR1 and CDR2 (germline): SGHRS, YFSETQ. V lost 0 bases and J lost 2, with 9 bases in between. CDR3 DNA sequence: TGCGCCAGCAGCTTGGGAACGGCAACCTACGAGCAGTACTTC. Protein sequence: CASSLGTATYEQYF.

J is TRBJ1-5 and V is TRBV7-3, with a possible D match to TRBD1 (5 bases). The length of the CDR3 is 18 residues. The germline V gene encodes CDR1 SGHTA and CDR2 FQGTGA. V was cut by 2 bases and J by 1 base, with 18 bases left in between. The DNA of the CDR3 is TGTGCCAGCAGCTTAGTTTGGGGGGTTACGGGGAGCAATCAGCCCCAGCATTTT. Its protein product is CASSLVWGVTGSNQPQHF.

The rearrangement joins TRBV19 to TRBJ1-1; possible D gene TRBD1, 6 bases. CDR1 and CDR2 (germline): LNHDA, SQIVND (reference sequence). The ends were cut back, 4 bases at V and 4 bases at J, with 13 bases in the middle. CDR3 length: 14 amino acids. The CDR3 nucleotides read TGTGCCAGTAGTACCAGGGGAGGGGGCACTGAAGCTTTCTTT. As protein: CASSTRGGGTEAFF.

The rearrangement links TRBV5-5 to TRBJ2-3; weak D call: TRBD2 (5 bases). CDR1 is SGHKS and CDR2 is YYEKEE in the germline V gene (reference sequence). The CDR3 totals 14 residues. The ends were cut back, 0 bases at V and 2 bases at J, with 7 bases in the middle. The CDR3 is CASSLGTPTDTQYF. CDR3 bases: TGTGCCAGCAGCTTGGGGACTCCCACAGATACGCAGTATTTT.

V usage is TRBV7-1 and J usage is TRBJ2-7, with 7 bases that match TRBD1. TRBV7-1 is known as an ORF, though its function is uncertain. With 4 bases clipped from V and 1 base from J, the junction kept 7 bases outside the gene matches. The CDR3 totals 15 residues. This chain's CDR3 is CASSLARQGSYEQYF. The CDR3 nucleotides are TGTGCCAGCAGCTTAGCGAGACAGGGATCCTACGAGCAGTACTTC.

In this sample, this clone turned up once. The chain is built from TRBV28 and TRBJ2-4; D may correspond to TRBD1 or TRBD2 (6 bases each). The CDR3 loop spans 15 amino acids. Germline V lookup: CDR1 MDHEN, CDR2 SYDVKM. V shed 4 bases and J shed 6 bases, with 16 bases lying between them. The CDR3 region is CASSSPTGALNIQYF. CDR3 sequence (DNA): TGTGCCAGCAGTTCTCCCACGGGGGCCCTAAACATTCAGTACTTC.

The CDR3 is CASSPGDRATNEKLFF. CDR3 in DNA: TGTGCCAGTAGTCCCGGGGACAGGGCAACTAATGAAAAACTGTTTTTT. The rearrangement joins TRBV19 to TRBJ1-4, with TRBD1 identical over 9 bases. The germline V gene has CDR1 LNHDA and CDR2 SQIVND (reference sequence). This CDR3 is 16 amino acids long. The trim removed 5 bases at V and 0 bases at J, leaving 4 bases unmatched.

V is TRBV15 and J is TRBJ2-1, with D unclear. Trimming shortened V by 1 base and J by 10 bases, and 8 bases separated the two germline ends. Germline values: CDR1 LNHNV, CDR2 YYDKDF (reference sequence). The CDR3 is 12 residues long. The CDR3 sequence is CATSRAYGEQFF. In DNA, the CDR3 is TGTGCCACCAGCAGAGCTTACGGGGAGCAGTTCTTC. Combining the CDR3 with reference TRBV15 and TRBJ2-1 gives the whole variable domain DAMVIQNPRYQVTQFGKPVTLSCSQTLNHNVMYWYQQKSSQAPKLLFHYYDKDFNNEADTPDNFQSRRPNTSFCFLDIRSPGLGDTAMYLCATSRAYGEQFFGPGTRLTVL.

The chain couples TRBV5-8 to TRBJ1-6, with D unresolved. This CDR3 comprises 16 residues. V was cut by 0 bases and J by 0 bases, with 7 bases left in between. Per the germline V gene, CDR1 is SGHTS and CDR2 is YDEGEE. The CDR3 protein is CASSLAGSSYNSPLHF. CDR3 DNA: TGTGCCAGCAGCTTGGCGGGGAGCTCCTATAATTCACCCCTCCACTTT.

The chain links TRBV9 to TRBJ2-3, with unresolved D. CDR1 and CDR2 from the germline V gene are SGDLS and YYNGEE. Trimming stripped 1 base from V and 4 bases from J, with 7 bases between. CDR3 length: 13 residues. The CDR3 region is CASSVITPDTQYF. The CDR3 nucleotides read TGTGCCAGCAGCGTAATAACCCCAGATACGCAGTATTTT. Full variable domain (remainder filled in from reference TRBV9 and TRBJ2-3): DSGVTQTPKHLITATGQRVTLRCSPRSGDLSVYWYQQSLDQGLQFLIQYYNGEERAKGNILERFSAQQFPDLHSELNLSSLELGDSALYFCASSVITPDTQYFGPGTRLTVL.

The chain couples TRBV5-1 to TRBJ2-3; 9 bases align to TRBD1. Germline V gene data show CDR1 as SGHRS and CDR2 as YFSETQ. The J segment lost 3 bases and the V segment lost 3 bases, leaving 2 bases of the junction unmatched. This CDR3 is built from 14 residues. Here the CDR3 reads CASSWGTGTDTQYF. CDR3 sequence (DNA): TGCGCCAGCAGCTGGGGGACAGGGACAGATACGCAGTATTTT.

This clone has just one count. V gene TRBV7-9 combines with J gene TRBJ1-4; D unresolved. With 4 bases removed from V and 8 bases from J, the gap between germline ends came to 14 bases. Germline V CDR1 and CDR2: SEHNR, FQNEAQ (reference sequence). This CDR3 spans 14 amino acids. The DNA for the CDR3 is TGTGCCAGCAGCTACAGCGTTCTGGCGGAAAAACTGTTTTTT. Amino acid sequence: CASSYSVLAEKLFF. Combining the CDR3 with reference TRBV7-9 and TRBJ1-4 gives the whole variable domain DTGVSQNPRHKITKRGQNVTFRCDPISEHNRLYWYRQTLGQGPEFLTYFQNEAQLEKSRLLSDRFSAERPKGSFSTLEIQRTEQGDSAMYLCASSYSVLAEKLFFGSGTQLSVL.

The V gene is TRBV10-1, the J gene TRBJ1-2, with D uncertain. V was trimmed by 5 bases and J by 3 bases, leaving 13 bases between them. CDR1 WNHNN and CDR2 SYGVQD come from the germline V gene (reference sequence). CDR3 length: 14 residues. CDR3 DNA sequence: TGCGCCAGCAGTAAGGACCCTACCGACTATGGCTACACCTTC. It specifies CASSKDPTDYGYTF.

The V call is TRBV7-8, the J call TRBJ2-2, with a tentative D call TRBD2 (6 bases). Between the trimmed V and J ends, which lost 5 bases and 2 bases, there was a span of 12 bases. The germline V gene has CDR1 SGHVS and CDR2 FQNEAQ. There are 15 residues in the CDR3. CDR3: CASSPGVGNTGELFF. The CDR3 nucleotides read TGTGCCAGCAGCCCGGGGGTGGGAAACACCGGGGAGCTGTTTTTT.

The chain employs TRBV6-1 and TRBJ1-1; possible D gene TRBD1, 5 bases. V shed 7 bases and J shed 4 bases, with 19 bases lying between them. Germline lookup yields CDR1 MNHNS and CDR2 SASEGT. The CDR3 consists of 15 residues. CDR3 nucleotides: TGTGCCAGCAAGGAGAGGCAGGGCATAAGCACTGAAGCTTTCTTT. Translated, it gives CASKERQGISTEAFF.